This T cell receptor beta chain was identified in a study of cytomegalovirus exposure and HLA in healthy donors. Trimming took 0 bases from V and 2 from J; bases not matched to a gene: 5. Germline V lookup: CDR1 SGHTA, CDR2 FQGNSA. The CDR3 has 18 amino acids. Overall study findings and caveats: Reports showed the classifier diagnosing cytomegalovirus status with high specificity and sensitivity. Data from an earlier analysis indicated that most TCR beta V segments were productive either about 87% or about 30% of the time.

13 Jbeta primers and 60 Vbeta primers were used for the PCR. The assay was immunoSEQ multiplex PCR, and TCRdb's table has in-frame clones only and misses some. The sample records roughly 77,000 clones, about 9.4% being singletons. Concerning this clone itself: The antigen is undetermined.

This clonotype was sampled from a man in his sixties in good health and CMV-seropositive. The chain joins TRBV7-2 to TRBJ2-3; TRBD2 matches 13 bases. Sample: PBMCs. The DNA for the CDR3 is TGTGCCAGCAGCTTAGCGCCACTAGCGGGGGGGGTCACAGATACGCAGTATTTT. It encodes CASSLAPLAGGVTDTQYF. Complete variable domain (other parts from reference TRBV7-2 and TRBJ2-3): GAGVSQSPSNKVTEKGKDVELRCDPISGHTALYWYRQSLGQGLEFLIYFQGNSAPDKSGLPSDRFSAERTGGSVSTLTIQRTQQEDSAVYLCASSLAPLAGGVTDTQYFGPGTRLTVL.